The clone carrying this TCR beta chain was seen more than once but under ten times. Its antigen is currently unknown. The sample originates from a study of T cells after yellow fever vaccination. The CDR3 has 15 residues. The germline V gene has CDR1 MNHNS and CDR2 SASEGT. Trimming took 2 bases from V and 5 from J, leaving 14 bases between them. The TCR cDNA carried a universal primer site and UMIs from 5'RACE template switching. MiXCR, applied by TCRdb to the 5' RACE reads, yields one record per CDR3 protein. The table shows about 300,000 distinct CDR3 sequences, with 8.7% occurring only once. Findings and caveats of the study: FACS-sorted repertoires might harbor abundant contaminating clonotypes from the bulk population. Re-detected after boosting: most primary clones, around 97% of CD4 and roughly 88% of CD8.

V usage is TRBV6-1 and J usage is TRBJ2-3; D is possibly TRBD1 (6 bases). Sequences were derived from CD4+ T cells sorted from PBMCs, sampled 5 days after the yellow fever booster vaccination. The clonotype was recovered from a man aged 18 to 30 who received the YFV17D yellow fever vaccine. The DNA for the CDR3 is TGTGCCAGCAGTGAACTCGGCAGGGGAAGAGATACGCAGTATTTT. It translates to CASSELGRGRDTQYF.